This is a list of T cell receptor beta chains from one sample in a study of blood T cells in healthy people across ages. TCRdb analysed the 5' RACE reads with MiXCR anew, one entry per CDR3 protein. Altogether approximately 780,000 distinct CDR3 sequences are present, around 25% being singletons, with the ten largest covering 3%. These records were also assigned to another study, of T cells of mothers and their children.

Input material: blood. Source of these receptors: a boy aged 5-17 years in good health. CDR3s include the opening cysteine and the closing phenylalanine or tryptophan. A D gene is named only where the DNA matches it firmly. Size is stated for part of the rows, as once, few or many counts, or as a class when the clone is expanded.

size	V	D	J	CDR3	DNA
few	TRBV4-1	NA	TRBJ2-7	CASSQDDGGPYEQYF	TGCGCCAGCAGCCAAGATGACGGGGGCCCCTACGAGCAGTACTTC
NA	TRBV20-1	TRBD2	TRBJ2-5	CSARSPAGGQETQYF	TGCAGTGCTAGATCGCCAGCGGGGGGACAAGAGACCCAGTACTTC
few	TRBV12-3/TRBV12-4	NA	TRBJ1-1	CASSLWGPNTEAFF	TGTGCCAGCAGTTTATGGGGCCCTAACACTGAAGCTTTCTTT
few	TRBV7-8	TRBD2	TRBJ2-1	CASSLGGLAGNEQFF	TGTGCCAGCAGCTTAGGGGGACTAGCGGGCAATGAGCAGTTCTTC
NA	TRBV2	TRBD1	TRBJ1-4	CASSVLGGQFNEKLFF	TGTGCCAGCAGTGTTCTTGGGGGACAGTTTAATGAAAAACTGTTTTTT
few	TRBV18	NA	TRBJ2-5	CASSPLGVSGETQYF	TGTGCCAGCTCACCACTAGGGGTCTCGGGCGAGACCCAGTACTTC
many	TRBV29-1	NA	TRBJ1-1	CSVGERNTEAFF	TGCAGCGTTGGAGAGAGGAACACTGAAGCTTTCTTT
few	TRBV7-9	NA	TRBJ1-2	CATTRSYGYTF	TGTGCCACAACTCGGAGCTATGGCTACACCTTC
NA	TRBV6-1	TRBD1	TRBJ2-6	CASSQTGVWSGANVLTF	TGTGCCAGCAGCCAGACAGGGGTCTGGTCTGGGGCCAACGTCCTGACTTTC
few	TRBV27	NA	TRBJ2-3	CASSSYSTDTQYF	TGTGCCAGCAGTTCTTATAGCACAGATACGCAGTATTTT
NA	TRBV5-5	NA	TRBJ2-5	CASSPGTGLRETQYF	TGTGCCAGCAGCCCAGGGACCGGGCTACGAGAGACCCAGTACTTC
NA	TRBV20-1	TRBD1	TRBJ2-1	CSAPRRDRGGNEQFF	TGCAGTGCCCCGAGGCGGGACAGGGGTGGGAATGAGCAGTTCTTC
NA	TRBV12-3/TRBV12-4	NA	TRBJ1-5	CASSQRINQPQHF	TGTGCCAGCAGCCAGAGAATTAATCAGCCCCAGCATTTT
NA	TRBV15	TRBD2	TRBJ2-1	CATSRGGRIDNEQFF	TGTGCCACCAGCAGAGGCGGGAGAATTGACAATGAGCAGTTCTTC
few	TRBV6-6	TRBD2	TRBJ2-5	CASKRGGDSETQYF	TGTGCCAGCAAGCGGGGGGGCGACAGCGAGACCCAGTACTTC
NA	TRBV20-1	NA	TRBJ2-4	CSAGTPELAKNIQYF	TGCAGTGCGGGAACACCCGAGTTAGCCAAAAACATTCAGTACTTC
NA	TRBV27	NA	TRBJ1-2	CASSPEGLFYGYTF	TGTGCCAGCAGCCCCGAGGGTCTCTTCTATGGCTACACCTTC
NA	TRBV5-1	NA	TRBJ2-5	CASSWPGRETQYF	TGCGCCAGCAGCTGGCCGGGGAGAGAGACCCAGTACTTC
NA	TRBV12-5	NA	TRBJ2-7	CASGSGTYAPYEQYF	TGTGCTAGTGGTTCCGGGACTTACGCTCCCTACGAGCAGTACTTC
few	TRBV5-5	NA	TRBJ2-6	CASSLYQGGGANVLTF	TGTGCCAGCAGCTTGTATCAGGGCGGAGGGGCCAACGTCCTGACTTTC
NA	TRBV7-8	NA	TRBJ1-6	CASSFQVRDNSPLHF	TGTGCCAGCAGCTTCCAGGTCCGGGATAATTCACCCCTCCACTTT
few	TRBV5-1	NA	TRBJ1-2	CASSLLGGTNYGYTF	TGCGCCAGCAGCTTACTCGGAGGGACCAACTATGGCTACACCTTC
NA	TRBV29-1	TRBD2	TRBJ2-1	CSVAGSGGFNEQFF	TGCAGCGTTGCAGGTAGCGGGGGGTTCAATGAGCAGTTCTTC
NA	TRBV7-6	TRBD2	TRBJ2-7	CASSLPGGLSEQYF	TGTGCCAGCAGCCTTCCGGGGGGGCTTAGCGAGCAGTACTTC
many	TRBV20-1	TRBD1	TRBJ2-2	CSAQSGQQTGELFF	TGCAGTGCCCAATCGGGACAGCAAACCGGGGAGCTGTTTTTT
NA	TRBV12-3/TRBV12-4	NA	TRBJ2-4	CACSFPIGIQYF	TGTGCCTGCAGTTTTCCCATAGGTATTCAGTACTTC
few	TRBV9	TRBD2	TRBJ2-7	CASGPSGGLNSYEQYF	TGTGCCAGCGGCCCGAGCGGGGGCCTGAACTCCTACGAGCAGTACTTC
NA	TRBV29-1	NA	TRBJ2-4	CSAKGPNVAKNIQYF	TGCAGCGCCAAGGGACCGAATGTAGCCAAAAACATTCAGTACTTC
few	TRBV28	NA	TRBJ2-7	CASSFRGPGEQYF	TGTGCCAGCAGTTTTCGGGGGCCGGGGGAGCAGTACTTC
NA	TRBV27	TRBD1	TRBJ1-5	CASSLPTGDTQHF	TGTGCCAGCAGTTTGCCGACAGGGGATACGCAGCATTTT
few	TRBV7-3	TRBD2	TRBJ2-7	CASSFSGGSYEQHF	TGTGCCAGCAGCTTTTCGGGGGGTTCCTACGAGCAGCACTTC
few	TRBV10-2	TRBD2	TRBJ2-1	CASSEWRGVSNEQFF	TGCGCCAGCAGTGAATGGCGGGGGGTGAGTAATGAGCAGTTCTTC
NA	TRBV6-1	NA	TRBJ2-5	CASSERYLGQEETQYF	TGTGCCAGCAGTGAACGTTATTTGGGGCAGGAAGAGACCCAGTACTTC
few	TRBV5-5	TRBD2	TRBJ2-1	CASSLATAGNIYNEQFF	TGTGCCAGCAGCTTGGCCACAGCGGGGAATATCTACAATGAGCAGTTCTTC
few	TRBV4-1	TRBD1	TRBJ2-7	CASSQPVGQGGPRAEQYF	TGCGCCAGCAGCCAGCCCGTGGGACAAGGGGGCCCAAGGGCGGAGCAGTACTTC